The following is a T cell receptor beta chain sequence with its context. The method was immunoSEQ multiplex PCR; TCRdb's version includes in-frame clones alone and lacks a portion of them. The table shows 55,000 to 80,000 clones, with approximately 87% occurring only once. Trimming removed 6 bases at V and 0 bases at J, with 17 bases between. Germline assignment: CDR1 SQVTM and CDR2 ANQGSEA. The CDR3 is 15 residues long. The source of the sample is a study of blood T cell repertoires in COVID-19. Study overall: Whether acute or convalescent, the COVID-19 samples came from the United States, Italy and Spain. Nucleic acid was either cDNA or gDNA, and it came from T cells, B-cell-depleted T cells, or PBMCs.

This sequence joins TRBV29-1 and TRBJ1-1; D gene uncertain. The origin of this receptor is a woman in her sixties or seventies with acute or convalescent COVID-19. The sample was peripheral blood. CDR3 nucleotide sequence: TGCAGCGTGGAACTAAGACAAAACATGAACACTGAAGCTTTCTTT. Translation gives CSVELRQNMNTEAFF.